A single sample is the source of the 29 T cell receptor beta chains below, sequenced in a study of T cell responses to AZD1222 COVID-19 vaccine. Libraries were prepared by immunoSEQ multiplex PCR; TCRdb keeps only in-frame clonotypes and omits some of them. The top ten hold about 5.6% of the sample, which has tens of thousands of clones, roughly 82% seen once. The source was peripheral blood, collected on day 0 of AZD1222 vaccination. Receptor source: an adult in good health.

This clone showed up just once. The rearrangement uses TRBV6-1 and TRBJ1-2, with D uncertain. V was shortened by 0 bases and J by 2 bases, with 7 bases between the two germline ends. The CDR3 is 14 residues long. Germline-derived CDR1 and CDR2 are MNHNS and SASEGT. CDR3 DNA: TGTGCCAGCAGTGAAGCGGGCGGGAACTATGGCTACACCTTC. Translated, it gives CASSEAGGNYGYTF.

The chain carries TRBV30 and TRBJ2-7, with a possible D match to TRBD2 (6 bases). CDR3 length: 13 amino acids. V lost 3 bases and J lost 2, with 11 bases in between. Germline CDR1 is GTSNPN and CDR2 is SVGIG (reference sequence). The CDR3 sequence: CAWSRDSPYEQYF. In nucleotides, the CDR3 is TGTGCCTGGAGCCGGGACTCTCCCTACGAGCAGTACTTC.

This chain joins TRBV5-6 and TRBJ1-5; 9 bases are shared with TRBD1. Germline V gene sequence: CDR1 SGHDT, CDR2 YYEEEE. The CDR3 totals 16 residues. V lost 2 bases, J lost 5 bases, and 8 bases stayed unmatched. The CDR3 nucleotides are TGTGCCAGCAGCTTTGGGACAGGGCAATTTGATCAGCCCCAGCATTTT. Protein: CASSFGTGQFDQPQHF.

This chain uses TRBV10-3 with TRBJ1-1; TRBD1 matches at 7 bases. CDR3 length: 14 residues. CDR1 ENHRY and CDR2 SYGVKD come from the germline V gene. V shed 4 bases, J shed 1 base, and the junction held 3 bases outside the gene matches. The CDR3 DNA reads TGTGCCATCAGTGGGACAGGCAGGAACACTGAAGCTTTCTTT. Protein: CAISGTGRNTEAFF.

This chain links TRBV3-1 (or the pseudogene TRBV3-2) with TRBJ1-1, with D hard to call. This CDR3 is 12 amino acids long. The V end lost 4 bases, the J end lost 8 bases, and 11 bases lay between the germline ends. The V gene's germline CDR1 is LGHDT and CDR2 YNNKEL (reference sequence). The CDR3 DNA follows: TGTGCCAGCAGCCCTCCGGGAACCGAAGCTTTCTTT. Amino acid sequence: CASSPPGTEAFF.

The V and J genes are TRBV2 and TRBJ2-5; D is unclear. The V gene lost 6 bases and the J gene lost 3 bases, with 8 bases spanning the gap. Germline loops: CDR1 SNHLY, CDR2 FYNNEI. The CDR3 totals 12 residues. DNA for the CDR3: TGTGCCAGCAGCGCCGTGGAAGAGACCCAGTACTTC. It is translated as CASSAVEETQYF.

This CDR3 reads CASSLGTGGNEQFF. In nucleotides, the CDR3 is TGCGCCAGCAGCTTGGGGACAGGGGGTAATGAGCAGTTCTTC. J is TRBJ2-1 and V is TRBV5-1; TRBD1 agrees at 10 bases. The V segment lost 0 bases and the J segment 7 bases; nucleotides outside the gene matches: 1. The CDR3 is 14 amino acids. Germline V gene lookup returns CDR1 SGHRS and CDR2 YFSETQ.

The rearrangement links TRBV4-3 to TRBJ1-1; 11 nucleotides line up with TRBD1. The CDR3 is 14 amino acids. Germline trimming cut 4 bases from V and 6 bases from J; bases unmatched to any gene: 4. CDR1 and CDR2 (germline): LGHNA, YSLEER. The CDR3 nucleotides are TGCGCCAGCAGCCTGGGACAGGGGGAATCTGAAGCTTTCTTT. Translating it yields CASSLGQGESEAFF.

The rearrangement joins TRBV4-1 to TRBJ1-1; 9 nucleotides agree with TRBD1. CDR3 length equals 13 residues. V lost 4 bases to trimming and J lost 5 bases; unmatched junction nucleotides: 2. Germline assignment: CDR1 MGHRA and CDR2 YSYEKL. CDR3 sequence (DNA): TGCGCCAGCAGCCGGACAGGGGAGACTGAAGCTTTCTTT. It yields the protein CASSRTGETEAFF.

In DNA, the CDR3 is TGTGCCAGCAGGCCGGACACCTGGAACACTGAAGCTTTCTTT. This codes for CASRPDTWNTEAFF. The V call is TRBV27, the J call TRBJ1-1, with D perhaps TRBD1 (5 bases). Germline CDR1 reads MNHEY; CDR2 reads SMNVEV (reference sequence). Trimming stripped 6 bases from V and 1 base from J, with 12 bases between. The CDR3 is 14 residues long.

This chain links TRBV3-1 (or the pseudogene TRBV3-2) with TRBJ1-2; possibly TRBD1 for D (5 bases). Germline V lookup: CDR1 LGHDT, CDR2 YNNKEL (reference sequence). V was trimmed by 0 bases and J by 5 bases, leaving 10 bases between them. This CDR3 contains 14 residues. This CDR3 reads CASSQDVGGYGYTF. The DNA of the CDR3 is TGTGCCAGCAGCCAAGATGTCGGGGGGTATGGCTACACCTTC.

The chain carries TRBV19 and TRBJ1-3, with a possible D match to TRBD1 (5 bases). In germline, CDR1 is LNHDA, CDR2 SQIVND (reference sequence). The CDR3 sequence is 15 residues long. Trimming took off 5 bases at V and 0 bases at J, with 11 bases between the two ends. The CDR3 DNA follows: TGTGCCAGTAGTTCGGACATGAGCTCTGGAAACACCATATATTTT. Protein product: CASSSDMSSGNTIYF.

This clone was detected a few times. The CDR3: CASSLLRMANSPLHF. CDR3 bases: TGTGCCAGCAGCTTGTTAAGGATGGCGAATTCACCCCTCCACTTT. The chain links TRBV5-6 to TRBJ1-6, with D unresolved. Germline assignment: CDR1 SGHDT and CDR2 YYEEEE. The CDR3 spans 15 residues. V gave up 1 base and J gave up 7 bases, with 12 bases separating them.

J is TRBJ1-5 and V is TRBV7-9; possibly TRBD1 for D (6 bases). V lost 6 bases, J lost 3 bases, and 9 bases lay in between. This CDR3 comprises 13 residues. The germline gives CDR1 SEHNR, CDR2 FQNEAQ (reference sequence). The CDR3 reads CASSRGVNQPQHF. The CDR3 nucleotides read TGTGCCAGCAGTAGGGGGGTCAATCAGCCCCAGCATTTT.

J is TRBJ1-3 and V is TRBV11-2; D gene ambiguous. CDR3 length: 14 amino acids. CDR1 SGHAT and CDR2 FQNNGV come from the germline V gene. V was pared by 6 bases and J by 0 bases, with 9 bases between. Here the CDR3 reads CASRPSRSGNTIYF. The CDR3 DNA is TGTGCCAGCAGGCCCTCCCGCTCTGGAAACACCATATATTTT.

CDR3 region: CASSLGAGGQPQHF. The CDR3 DNA sequence: TGCGCCAGCAGCTTGGGGGCAGGGGGACAACCCCAGCATTTT. The J gene is TRBJ1-5, the V gene TRBV5-1; TRBD1 aligns across 7 bases. CDR1 and CDR2 (germline): SGHRS, YFSETQ. The CDR3 contains 14 residues. V was clipped by 0 bases and J by 10 bases; unmatched bases: 7.

The rearrangement joins TRBV3-1 (or the pseudogene TRBV3-2) to TRBJ1-4; 8 bases are shared with TRBD1. The CDR3 spans 17 residues. CDR1 is LGHDT, CDR2 YNNKEL, per germline (reference sequence). The junction had 10 bases not matched to a gene; V was cut back by 0 bases and J by 7 bases. In nucleotides, the CDR3 is TGTGCCAGCAGCCAAGATACCGGGACAGGCTGGAGTGAAAAACTGTTTTTT. This encodes CASSQDTGTGWSEKLFF.

The chain carries TRBV6-5 and TRBJ2-7, with TRBD1 identical over 8 bases. Germline CDR1 and CDR2: MNHEY and SVGAGI. This CDR3 contains 15 residues. The ends lost 5 bases at V and 2 bases at J; junction bases unmatched: 8. The CDR3 protein is CASSIRQGPAYEQYF. The CDR3 nucleotides are TGTGCCAGCAGTATCCGACAGGGGCCCGCCTACGAGCAGTACTTC.

The genes are TRBV7-9 and TRBJ2-5; D not resolved. The CDR3 extends over 11 amino acids. Germline V gives CDR1 SEHNR, CDR2 FQNEAQ (reference sequence). V was trimmed by 8 bases and J by 3 bases, leaving 7 bases between them. The CDR3 loop reads CASGPEETQYF. Here the CDR3 DNA reads TGTGCCAGCGGGCCAGAAGAGACCCAGTACTTC.

This chain links TRBV10-3 with TRBJ2-7; the match to TRBD1 covers 7 bases. After removal of 6 bases from V and 5 bases from J, the junction contained 13 bases not matched to a gene. There are 15 residues in the CDR3. Germline lookup yields CDR1 ENHRY and CDR2 SYGVKD. In DNA form, the CDR3 reads TGTGCCATCAGCTCGGACAGGTCTCTCGGGGACGAGCAGTACTTC. This codes for CAISSDRSLGDEQYF.

This chain links TRBV29-1 with TRBJ1-2, with TRBD1 as a possible D gene (6 bases). Germline CDR1 SQVTM, CDR2 ANQGSEA. The CDR3 has 15 amino acids. Trimming cost V 4 bases and J 7 bases, with 22 bases left between them. The CDR3 region is CSVGGDTLLVSGYTF. CDR3 nucleotides: TGCAGCGTTGGGGGGGACACCCTTCTGGTGAGTGGCTACACCTTC.

This chain connects TRBV3-1 (or the pseudogene TRBV3-2) to TRBJ1-1; D remains ambiguous. V was clipped by 3 bases and J by 5 bases, with 7 bases between them. From germline, CDR1 is LGHDT and CDR2 YNNKEL (reference sequence). CDR3 length: 12 residues. CDR3 nucleotide sequence: TGTGCCAGCAGCCAGGGTGTAACTGAAGCTTTCTTT. Residues: CASSQGVTEAFF.

V and J are TRBV30 and TRBJ2-2, with 7 bases lining up with TRBD1. V was clipped by 8 bases and J by 2 bases; unmatched bases: 5. The V gene's germline CDR1 is GTSNPN and CDR2 SVGIG (reference sequence). The CDR3 runs 13 residues. The CDR3 spells CARRDRNTGELFF. The CDR3 coding sequence is TGTGCCCGAAGGGACAGAAACACCGGGGAGCTGTTTTTT.

The rearrangement links TRBV6-5 to TRBJ2-7; possibly TRBD1 for D (5 bases). CDR1 is MNHEY and CDR2 is SVGAGI in the germline V gene. This CDR3 comprises 11 residues. Trimming cost V 2 bases and J 7 bases, with 6 bases left between them. The DNA for the CDR3 is TGTGCCAGCAGTTACGGGGCGGAGCAGTACTTC. Encoded protein: CASSYGAEQYF.

This clone was seen a single time. V gene TRBV11-3 combines with J gene TRBJ2-7; 7 nucleotides line up with TRBD1. V shed 6 bases, J shed 3 bases, and the junction held 8 bases outside the gene matches. This CDR3 spans 14 amino acids. The germline gives CDR1 SGHNT, CDR2 YENEEA. In DNA, the CDR3 is TGTGCCAGCAGAGGACAGGTTGGAAGCTACGAGCAGTACTTC. Translation gives CASRGQVGSYEQYF.

In DNA form, the CDR3 reads TGCGCCAGCAGCCAGACGGGACACCGGTTCCCTGAAGCTTTCTTT. This codes for CASSQTGHRFPEAFF. The chain carries TRBV4-3 and TRBJ1-1; a weak D match, TRBD1 (6 bases). CDR1 LGHNA and CDR2 YSLEER come from the germline V gene. V lost 3 bases and J 6 bases, leaving 17 bases between the germline ends. The CDR3 consists of 15 residues.

The chain carries TRBV11-3 and TRBJ1-6; 8 bases map to TRBD1. CDR3 length: 13 amino acids. V shed 4 bases, J shed 12 bases, and the junction held 5 bases outside the gene matches. In germline, CDR1 is SGHNT, CDR2 YENEEA. CDR3 nucleotide sequence: TGTGCCAGCAGCTCCCGACAGGGGCAACCCCTCCACTTT. Translating it yields CASSSRQGQPLHF.

This chain links TRBV19 with TRBJ1-2; TRBD1 matches at 9 bases. This CDR3 is 14 amino acids long. V gave up 10 bases and J gave up 4 bases; unmatched junction bases: 10. Germline assignment: CDR1 LNHDA and CDR2 SQIVND (reference sequence). Written as DNA, the CDR3 is TGTGCCACTAGAAGGGACAGGGTATCCTATGGCTACACCTTC. It is translated as CATRRDRVSYGYTF.

This clone was found once. It may be a read error: a sequence one base away is much more abundant. Other DNA sequences in this sample translate to the same CDR3. V usage is TRBV7-3 and J usage is TRBJ1-1; D call uncertain. V gave up 1 base and J gave up 1 base, with 4 bases separating them. The CDR3 totals 13 residues. The germline gives CDR1 SGHTA, CDR2 FQGTGA. The CDR3 bases are TGTGCCAGCAGCTTAAGTCAGAACACTGAAGCTTTCTTT. Protein sequence: CASSLSQNTEAFF.